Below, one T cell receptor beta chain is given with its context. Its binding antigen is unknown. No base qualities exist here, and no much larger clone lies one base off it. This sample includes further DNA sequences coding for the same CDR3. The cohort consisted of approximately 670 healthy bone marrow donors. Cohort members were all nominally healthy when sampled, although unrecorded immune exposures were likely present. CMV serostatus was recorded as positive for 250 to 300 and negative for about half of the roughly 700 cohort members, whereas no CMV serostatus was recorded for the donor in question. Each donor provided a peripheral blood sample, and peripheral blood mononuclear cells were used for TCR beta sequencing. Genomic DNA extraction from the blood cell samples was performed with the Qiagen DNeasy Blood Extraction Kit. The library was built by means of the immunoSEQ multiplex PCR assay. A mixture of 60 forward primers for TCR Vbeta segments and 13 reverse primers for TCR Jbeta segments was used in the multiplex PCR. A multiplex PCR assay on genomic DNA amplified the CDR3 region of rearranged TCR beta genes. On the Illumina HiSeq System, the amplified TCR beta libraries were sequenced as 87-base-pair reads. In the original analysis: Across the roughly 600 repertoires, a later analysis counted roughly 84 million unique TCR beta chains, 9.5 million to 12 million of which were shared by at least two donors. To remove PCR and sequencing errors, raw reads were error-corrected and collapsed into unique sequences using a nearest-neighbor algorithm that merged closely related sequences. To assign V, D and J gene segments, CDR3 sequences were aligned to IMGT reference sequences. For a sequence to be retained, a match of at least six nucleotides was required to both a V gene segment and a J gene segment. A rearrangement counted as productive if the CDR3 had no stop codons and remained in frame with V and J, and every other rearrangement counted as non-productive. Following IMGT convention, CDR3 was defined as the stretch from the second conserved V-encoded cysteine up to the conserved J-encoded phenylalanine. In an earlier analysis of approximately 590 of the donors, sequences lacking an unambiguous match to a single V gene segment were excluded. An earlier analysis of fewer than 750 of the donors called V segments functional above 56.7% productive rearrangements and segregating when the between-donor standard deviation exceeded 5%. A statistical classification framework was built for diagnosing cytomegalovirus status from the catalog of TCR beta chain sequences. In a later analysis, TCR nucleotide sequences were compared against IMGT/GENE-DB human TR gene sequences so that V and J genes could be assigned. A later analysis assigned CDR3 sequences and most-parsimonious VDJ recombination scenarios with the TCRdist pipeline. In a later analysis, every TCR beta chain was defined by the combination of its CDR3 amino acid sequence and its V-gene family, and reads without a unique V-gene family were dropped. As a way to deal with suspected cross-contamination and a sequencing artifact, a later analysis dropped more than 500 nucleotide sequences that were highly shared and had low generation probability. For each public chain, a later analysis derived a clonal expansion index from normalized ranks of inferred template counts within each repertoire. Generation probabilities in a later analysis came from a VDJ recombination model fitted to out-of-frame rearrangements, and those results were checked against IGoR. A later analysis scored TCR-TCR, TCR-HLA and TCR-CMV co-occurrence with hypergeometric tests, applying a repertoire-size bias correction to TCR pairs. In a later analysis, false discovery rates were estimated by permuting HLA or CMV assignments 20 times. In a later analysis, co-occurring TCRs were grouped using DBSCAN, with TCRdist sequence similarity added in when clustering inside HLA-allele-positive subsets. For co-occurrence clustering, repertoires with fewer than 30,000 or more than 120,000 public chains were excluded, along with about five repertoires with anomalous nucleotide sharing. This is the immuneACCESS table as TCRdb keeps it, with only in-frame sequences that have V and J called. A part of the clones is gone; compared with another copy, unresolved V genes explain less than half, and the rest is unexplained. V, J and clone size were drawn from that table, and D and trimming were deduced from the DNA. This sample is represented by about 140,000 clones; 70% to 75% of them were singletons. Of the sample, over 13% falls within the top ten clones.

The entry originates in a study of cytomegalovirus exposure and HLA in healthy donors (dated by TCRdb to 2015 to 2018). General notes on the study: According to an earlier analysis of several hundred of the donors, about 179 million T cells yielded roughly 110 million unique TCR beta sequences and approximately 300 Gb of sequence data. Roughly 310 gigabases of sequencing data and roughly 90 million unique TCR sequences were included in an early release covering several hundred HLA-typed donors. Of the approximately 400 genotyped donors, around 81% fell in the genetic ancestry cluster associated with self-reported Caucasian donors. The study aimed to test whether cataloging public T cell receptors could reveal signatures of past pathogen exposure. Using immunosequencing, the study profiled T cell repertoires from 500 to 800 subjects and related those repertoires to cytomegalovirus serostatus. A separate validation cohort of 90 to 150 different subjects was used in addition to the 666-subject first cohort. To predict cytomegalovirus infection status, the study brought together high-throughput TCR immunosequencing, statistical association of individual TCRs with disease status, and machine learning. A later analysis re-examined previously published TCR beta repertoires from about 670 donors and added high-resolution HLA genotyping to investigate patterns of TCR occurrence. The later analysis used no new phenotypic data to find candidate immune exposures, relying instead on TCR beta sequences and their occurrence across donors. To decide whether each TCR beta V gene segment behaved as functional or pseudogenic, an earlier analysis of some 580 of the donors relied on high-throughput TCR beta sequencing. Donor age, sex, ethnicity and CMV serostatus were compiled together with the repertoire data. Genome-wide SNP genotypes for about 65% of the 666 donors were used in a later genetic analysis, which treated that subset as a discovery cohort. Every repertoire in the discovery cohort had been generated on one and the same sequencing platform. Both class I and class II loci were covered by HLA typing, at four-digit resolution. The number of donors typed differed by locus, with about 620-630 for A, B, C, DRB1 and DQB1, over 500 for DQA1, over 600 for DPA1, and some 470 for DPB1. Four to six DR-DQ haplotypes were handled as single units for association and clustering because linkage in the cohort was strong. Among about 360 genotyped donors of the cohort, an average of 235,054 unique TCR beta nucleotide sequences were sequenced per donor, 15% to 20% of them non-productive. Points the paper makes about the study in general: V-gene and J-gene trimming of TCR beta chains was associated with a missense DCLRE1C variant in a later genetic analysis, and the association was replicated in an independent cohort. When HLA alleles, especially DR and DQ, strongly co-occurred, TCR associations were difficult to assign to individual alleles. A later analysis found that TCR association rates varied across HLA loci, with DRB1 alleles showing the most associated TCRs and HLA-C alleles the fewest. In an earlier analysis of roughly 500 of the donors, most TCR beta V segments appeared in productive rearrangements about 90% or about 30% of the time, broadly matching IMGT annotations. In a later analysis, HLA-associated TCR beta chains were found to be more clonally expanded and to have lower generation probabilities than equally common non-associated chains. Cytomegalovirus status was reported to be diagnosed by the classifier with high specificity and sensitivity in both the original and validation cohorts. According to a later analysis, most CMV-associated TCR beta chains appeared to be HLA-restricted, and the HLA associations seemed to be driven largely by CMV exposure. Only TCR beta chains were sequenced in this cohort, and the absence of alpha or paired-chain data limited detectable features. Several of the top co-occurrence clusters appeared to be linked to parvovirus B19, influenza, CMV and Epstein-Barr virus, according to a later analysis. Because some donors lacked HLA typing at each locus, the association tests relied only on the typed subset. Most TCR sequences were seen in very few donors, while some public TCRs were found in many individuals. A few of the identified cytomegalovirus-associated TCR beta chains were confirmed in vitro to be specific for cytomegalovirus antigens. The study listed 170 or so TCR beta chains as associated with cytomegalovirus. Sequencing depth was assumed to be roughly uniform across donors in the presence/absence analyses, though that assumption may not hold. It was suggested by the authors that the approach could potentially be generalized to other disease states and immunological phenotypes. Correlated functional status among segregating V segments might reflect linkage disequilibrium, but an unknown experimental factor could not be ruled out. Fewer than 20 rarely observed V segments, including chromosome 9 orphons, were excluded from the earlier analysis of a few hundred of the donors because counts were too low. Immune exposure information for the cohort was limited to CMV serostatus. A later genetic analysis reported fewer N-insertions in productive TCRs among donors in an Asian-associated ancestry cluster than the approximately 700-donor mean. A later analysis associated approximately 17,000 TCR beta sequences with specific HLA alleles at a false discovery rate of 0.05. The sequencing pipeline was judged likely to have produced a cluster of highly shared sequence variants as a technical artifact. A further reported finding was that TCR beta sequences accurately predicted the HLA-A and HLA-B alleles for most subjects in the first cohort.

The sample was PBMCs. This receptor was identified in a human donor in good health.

The sequenced DNA is TGCGCCAGCAGCTTGGGAACAGATTATAATTCACCCCTCCACTTT. The resulting protein is CASSLGTDYNSPLHF. The sequence is built from TRBV5-1 and TRBJ1-6, with no confidently assigned D gene. V is reduced by 0 bases and J by 4 bases, leaving a spacing of 8 bases between them. CDR1 and CDR2, per the germline V gene, are SGHRS and YFSETQ. The CDR3 holds 15 amino acids from the cysteine to the phenylalanine. The retained sequence is limited to the CDR3, 45 bases, with the frame set at the first base.